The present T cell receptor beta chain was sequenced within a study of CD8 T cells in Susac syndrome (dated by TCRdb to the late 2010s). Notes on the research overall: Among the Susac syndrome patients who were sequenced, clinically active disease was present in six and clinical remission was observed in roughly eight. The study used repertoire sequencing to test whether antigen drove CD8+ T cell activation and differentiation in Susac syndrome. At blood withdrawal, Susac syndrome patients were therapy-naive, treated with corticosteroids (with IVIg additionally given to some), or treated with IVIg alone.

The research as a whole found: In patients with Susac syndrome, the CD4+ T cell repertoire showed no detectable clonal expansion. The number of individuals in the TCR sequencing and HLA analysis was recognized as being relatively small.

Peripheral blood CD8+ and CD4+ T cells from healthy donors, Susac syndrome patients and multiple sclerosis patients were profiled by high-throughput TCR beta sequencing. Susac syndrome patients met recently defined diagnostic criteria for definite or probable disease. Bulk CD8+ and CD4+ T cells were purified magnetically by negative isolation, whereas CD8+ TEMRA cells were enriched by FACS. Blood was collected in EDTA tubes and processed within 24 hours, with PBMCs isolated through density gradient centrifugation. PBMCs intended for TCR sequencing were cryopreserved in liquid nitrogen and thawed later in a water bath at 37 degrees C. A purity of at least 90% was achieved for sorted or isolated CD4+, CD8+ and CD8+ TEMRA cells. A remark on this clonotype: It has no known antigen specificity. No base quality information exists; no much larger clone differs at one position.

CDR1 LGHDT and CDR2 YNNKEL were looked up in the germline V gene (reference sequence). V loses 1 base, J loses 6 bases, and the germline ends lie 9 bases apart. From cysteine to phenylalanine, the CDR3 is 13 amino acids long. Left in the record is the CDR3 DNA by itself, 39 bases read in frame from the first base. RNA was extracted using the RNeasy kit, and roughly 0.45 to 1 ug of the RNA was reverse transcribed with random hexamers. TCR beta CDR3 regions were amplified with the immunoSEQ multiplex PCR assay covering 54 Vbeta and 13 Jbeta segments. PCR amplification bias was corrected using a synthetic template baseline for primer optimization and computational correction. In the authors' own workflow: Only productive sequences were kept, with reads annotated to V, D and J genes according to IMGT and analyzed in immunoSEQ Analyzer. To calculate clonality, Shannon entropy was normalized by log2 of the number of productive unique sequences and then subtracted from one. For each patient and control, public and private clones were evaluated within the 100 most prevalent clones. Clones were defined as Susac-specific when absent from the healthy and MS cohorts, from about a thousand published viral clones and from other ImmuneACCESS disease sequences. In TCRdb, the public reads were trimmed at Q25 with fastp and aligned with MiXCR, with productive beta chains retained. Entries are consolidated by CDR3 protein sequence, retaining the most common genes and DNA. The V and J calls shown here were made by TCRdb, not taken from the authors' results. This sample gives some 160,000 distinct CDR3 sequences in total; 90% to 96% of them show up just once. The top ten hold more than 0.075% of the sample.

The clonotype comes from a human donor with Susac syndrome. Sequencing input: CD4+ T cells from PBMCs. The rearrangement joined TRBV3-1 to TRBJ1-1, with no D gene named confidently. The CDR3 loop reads CASSQGGNAEAFF. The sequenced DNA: TGTGCCAGCAGCCAAGGGGGAAACGCTGAAGCTTTCTTT.